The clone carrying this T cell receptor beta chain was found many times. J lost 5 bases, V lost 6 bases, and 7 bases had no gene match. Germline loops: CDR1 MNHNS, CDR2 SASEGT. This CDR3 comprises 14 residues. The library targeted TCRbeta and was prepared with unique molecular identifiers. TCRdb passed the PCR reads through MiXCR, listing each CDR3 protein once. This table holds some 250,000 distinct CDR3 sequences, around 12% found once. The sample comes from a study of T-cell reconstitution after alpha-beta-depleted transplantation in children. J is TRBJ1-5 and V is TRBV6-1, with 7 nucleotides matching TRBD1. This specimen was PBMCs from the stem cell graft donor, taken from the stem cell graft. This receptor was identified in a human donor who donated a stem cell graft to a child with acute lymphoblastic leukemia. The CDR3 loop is CASSPWQGDQPQHF. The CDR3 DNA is TGTGCCAGCAGCCCTTGGCAGGGGGATCAGCCCCAGCATTTT.